A selection of T cell receptor beta chains follows, all from one sample in a study of T cell repertoires in cytomegalovirus infection. TCRdb redid the calling of the reads with MiXCR, one entry per CDR3 protein. Of around 330,000 distinct CDR3 sequences listed, about a sixth are singletons. Sample: PBMCs. These receptors were collected from a human donor in good health (CMV status not recorded). Some clones in this sample may be carry-over from other donors' samples. CDR3s include the opening cysteine and the closing phenylalanine or tryptophan. The D gene is left open where the match is weak. Some rows mark clone size as missing; the rest say once, few, many or name a class of expanded clone.

V gene	clone size	J gene	D gene	CDR3 protein	CDR3 DNA
TRBV28	NA	TRBJ1-5	NA	CASGFRRQPQHF	TGTGCCAGCGGATTCCGCCGCCAGCCCCAGCATTTT
TRBV20-1	few	TRBJ1-2	NA	CSARGIGQKNYGYTF	TGCAGTGCTAGGGGAATAGGGCAGAAGAACTATGGCTACACCTTC
TRBV7-9	many	TRBJ2-2	TRBD1	CASSLTGDTGELFF	TGTGCCAGCAGCTTGACAGGGGACACCGGGGAGCTGTTTTTT
TRBV4-2	few	TRBJ2-7	NA	CASSQRPEGTYEQYF	TGTGCCAGCAGCCAACGTCCCGAGGGAACCTACGAGCAGTACTTC
TRBV7-2	many	TRBJ1-6	TRBD1	CASSATRDSYNSPLHF	TGTGCCAGCAGCGCTACTCGGGACAGCTATAATTCACCCCTCCACTTT
TRBV28	NA	TRBJ1-4	NA	CASSFGQPYEKLFF	TGTGCCAGCAGTTTCGGGCAGCCGTATGAAAAACTGTTTTTT
TRBV7-6	few	TRBJ2-1	NA	CASSLQGINYNEQFF	TGTGCCAGCAGCTTACAGGGCATCAATTACAATGAGCAGTTCTTC
TRBV5-1	NA	TRBJ2-3	NA	CASRTGENTDTQYF	TGCGCCAGCCGGACTGGGGAAAACACAGATACGCAGTATTTT
TRBV28	many	TRBJ1-1	TRBD1	CASSLPQGAMNTEAFF	TGTGCCAGCAGTTTACCTCAGGGGGCGATGAACACTGAAGCTTTCTTT
TRBV7-2	many	TRBJ1-1	TRBD1	CASSPNRGIGLNTEAFF	TGTGCCAGCAGCCCAAACAGGGGGATAGGCTTGAACACTGAAGCTTTCTTT
TRBV4-2	many	TRBJ2-5	TRBD2	CASSRGGTSGQETQYF	TGTGCCAGCAGCCGCGGAGGGACTAGCGGCCAAGAGACCCAGTACTTC
TRBV15	NA	TRBJ2-5	TRBD1	CATSRAGGQETQYF	TGTGCCACCAGCAGAGCAGGGGGACAAGAGACCCAGTACTTC
TRBV2	NA	TRBJ2-1	NA	CASTSRVRTFF	TGTGCCAGCACCTCTCGGGTCCGAACTTTCTTC
TRBV7-2	many	TRBJ2-7	NA	CASSLAVPHEQYF	TGTGCCAGCAGCTTAGCCGTCCCCCACGAGCAGTACTTC
TRBV7-2	many	TRBJ1-2	NA	CASSAQVGQAERGYTF	TGTGCCAGCAGCGCCCAAGTGGGCCAAGCGGAGAGGGGCTACACCTTC